This TCR beta chain stems from a study of T cell responses to AZD1222 COVID-19 vaccine. Study at large: Pooled in the analysis were second doses at about 4 or about 12 weeks.

Details on this clone: Its specificity is unknown.

The CDR3 sequence is 16 residues long. Trimming cost V 4 bases and J 0 bases, with 13 bases left between them. CDR1 and CDR2 from the germline V gene are SGHVS and FNYEAQ. Data came from immunoSEQ multiplex PCR; TCRdb stores just in-frame clones and leaves some out. This sample has about 140,000 clones, with more than 85% found just once. Whole-study results and caveats: The study found vaccine-associated CD4 TCRs spanning spike, dominant at 160-218 and 743-854. White British ancestry dominated among donors, who included more females, and clonal diversity was possibly underestimated.

This TCR was recovered from an adult in good health. Sequenced material: peripheral blood, taken on day 0 of AZD1222 vaccination. The rearrangement joins TRBV7-6 to TRBJ1-3, with D possibly TRBD1 on 5 matching bases. CDR3 nucleotide sequence: TGTGCCAGCAGCTACAGGAGCCCGAGCTCTGGAAACACCATATATTTT. This sequence encodes CASSYRSPSSGNTIYF.